Below, 2 T cell receptor beta chains from the same sample are listed, as sequenced in a study of shared clonotypes between healthy human individuals. TCRdb's copy holds only in-frame clones and misses some; the assay was immunoSEQ multiplex PCR. The repertoire holds around 1,900,000 clones, with about 94% as singletons. Positive CCR7 selection of CD45RO-negative cells yielded the naive CD8 cells, and terminally differentiated effector memory CD45RA+ cells were excluded. Material: naive CD8+ T cells from PBMCs. These receptors were obtained from a man aged 18 to 29 in good health. Some clones in this sample may be carry-over from other donors' samples.

This clone appeared a single time. In the same sample, other DNA sequences code for this CDR3. V is TRBV9 and J is TRBJ2-7, with 7 bases matching TRBD1. CDR3 length: 12 residues. The V gene end was trimmed by 3 bases and the J gene end by 6 bases; junction bases not matched to a gene: 3. The V gene's germline CDR1 is SGDLS and CDR2 YYNGEE. CDR3 nucleotides: TGTGCCAGCAGCGCAACAGGGGCCGAGCAGTACTTC. This codes for CASSATGAEQYF.

This clone occurred once. The chain carries TRBV6-5 and TRBJ1-2; D unresolved. The germline V gene has CDR1 MNHEY and CDR2 SVGAGI. This CDR3 has 14 amino acids. V lost 10 bases, J lost 5 bases, and 20 bases lay in between. CDR3 sequence reads: CATFYPAREYGYTF. In nucleotides, the CDR3 is TGTGCCACCTTTTATCCCGCAAGGGAATATGGCTACACCTTC.